This section outlines one T cell receptor beta chain sequence together with its context. This receptor's antigen is unknown. The input lacks base qualities; no much larger clone sits a single base away. The entry originates in a study of shared clonotypes between healthy human individuals (dated by TCRdb to 2020 to 2021). With respect to the entire study: A couple of women and three men aged 18 to 49 years were included in the cohort. Different laboratories and diverse techniques were used to prepare libraries and sequence TCR repertoires, to increase sequencing depth and limit assay-specific biases. For each donor, CD4 naive and CD4 memory were each run on three plates, CD8 naive on two plates, and CD8 memory on one plate. To estimate repertoire size and how much clonotypes are shared between individuals, the study performed deep sequencing of blood TCR repertoires from about 5 healthy adults. Each donor's leukapheresis produced roughly between roughly 0.94 and 9.5 billion PBMCs. General study outcomes and caveats: Based on pairwise subsampling, the degree of clonotype sharing among donors was expected to be affected by sequencing depth. Naive subsets generally had larger estimated clonotype richness than memory subsets did. Rarefaction of sorted-subset datasets indicated incomplete sequencing despite the large sequencing depth. Higher generation probabilities were observed for clonotypes shared by all four sorted-subset donors than for non-shared clonotypes. Sampling was restricted to blood, and TCR repertoires in tissue are likely to differ from TCR repertoires in blood. The genetic and exposure-history diversity represented was limited by the small number of donors. Roughly 5% of naive CD4, 3% to 3.5% of naive CD8, around 2.3% of memory CD4, and around 0.42% of memory CD8 clonotypes were shared across four donors.

The donors were healthy, HIV-negative adults with no recently reported acute infections or vaccinations. Every donor was a Caucasian adult living in Nashville, Tennessee, USA. CD4+ T cells were enriched through magnetic negative selection, after which naive cells were positively selected on CD45RA and the remaining negative fraction served as the memory subset. After blood collection by leukapheresis, PBMCs were isolated using Ficoll-Histopaque density gradient centrifugation and then cryopreserved in the vapor phase of liquid nitrogen. Analytical flow cytometry was used to check the purity and quantity of every magnetically sorted T cell population. Genomic DNA was isolated from every sorted fraction and measured by UV absorbance on a Nanodrop 2000c. Using the deep immunoSEQ assay, TCR CDR3 regions were amplified from genomic DNA by multiplex PCR. Extracted genomic DNA from each cell subset was distributed evenly across all wells of several immunoSEQ 96-well plates, and each plate was treated as a replicate. For sorted subsets, each replicate PCR was loaded with 150 to 250 ng genomic DNA, equivalent to about 33,000 T cell genomes. The purified libraries were quantified using a Qubit 3.0 fluorometer, sized with a Bioanalyzer 2100, and then quantified again using the KAPA Library Quantification kit. Each immunoSEQ 96-well plate was sequenced on its own single-read 150-cycle Illumina NextSeq 550 flow cell. On the authors' methods: Because only junctional sequences without quality scores were contained in the immunoSEQ output, filtering matching that applied to full-length reads could not be performed. To assign V/J genes and CDR3, sequences were annotated against IMGT germline references using PyIR, a Python wrapper for IgBLAST v1.9. Any read was removed if the V/J assignment was weak (E-value above 1e-6), the CDR3 was missing, or the read contained stop codons, out-of-frame junctions, or ambiguous translated residues. V3J clonotypes were defined by identical inferred V gene, J gene, and CDR3 amino acid sequence. Percentage overlap between repertoires was calculated by dividing the number of shared unique clonotypes by the size of the smaller repertoire. Repertoire richness was assessed with RTK rarefaction, the Chao1 estimator, and Recon v2.1 estimates of unobserved clonotypes. Generation probabilities were computed with OLGA for all TCRbeta clonotypes obtained by the gDNA method from several donors. In TCRdb, the immuneACCESS table is reduced to in-frame sequences with V and J assigned. These tables do not hold every clone; where another copy was compared, an unresolved V gene accounts for under half, and the others remain unexplained. The V and J calls and clone size were taken over from that table, and D and trimming were inferred from the DNA. Recorded for this sample are under 650,000 clones; 95% to 97% of them occurred a single time. Less than 0.06% of the sample comes from the top ten.

The CDR3 runs 14 amino acids, cysteine and phenylalanine included. Here the CDR3 DNA is all that survives: 42 bases in frame from base 1. V is pruned by 3 bases and J by 3 bases, leaving 6 bases of the junction without a gene match. The germline V gene yields SGDLS for CDR1 and YYNGEE for CDR2. Sequencing was carried out using naive CD4+ T cells sorted from blood. This specimen's cell subset or site label, interpreted: CD45RA+ positively selected. The receptor comes from a young woman in good health. The chain is encoded by TRBV9 joined to TRBJ2-7, and TRBD2 matches 7 of the central bases. The CDR3 protein: CASSAGSGDYEQYF. The nucleotide sequence reads TGTGCCAGCAGCGCCGGGAGCGGGGACTACGAGCAGTACTTC. Reference TRBV9 and TRBJ2-7 proteins supply the regions before and after the CDR3; the full variable domain is: DSGVTQTPKHLITATGQRVTLRCSPRSGDLSVYWYQQSLDQGLQFLIQYYNGEERAKGNILERFSAQQFPDLHSELNLSSLELGDSALYFCASSAGSGDYEQYFGPGTRLTVT.